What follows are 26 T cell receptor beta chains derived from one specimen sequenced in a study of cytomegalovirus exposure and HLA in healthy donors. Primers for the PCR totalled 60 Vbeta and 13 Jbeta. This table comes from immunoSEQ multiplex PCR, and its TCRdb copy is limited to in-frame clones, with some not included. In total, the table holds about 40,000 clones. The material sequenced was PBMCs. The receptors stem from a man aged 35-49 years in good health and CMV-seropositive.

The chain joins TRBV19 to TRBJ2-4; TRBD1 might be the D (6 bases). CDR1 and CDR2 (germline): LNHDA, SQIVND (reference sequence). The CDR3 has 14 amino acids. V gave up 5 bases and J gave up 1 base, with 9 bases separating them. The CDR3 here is CASSYTGAKNIQYF. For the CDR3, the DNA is TGTGCCAGTAGTTATACAGGGGCCAAAAACATTCAGTACTTC. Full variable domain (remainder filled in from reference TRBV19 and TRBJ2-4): DGGITQSPKYLFRKEGQNVTLSCEQNLNHDAMYWYRQDPGQGLRLIYYSQIVNDFQKGDIAEGYSVSREKKESFPLTVTSAQKNPTAFYLCASSYTGAKNIQYFGAGTRLSVL.

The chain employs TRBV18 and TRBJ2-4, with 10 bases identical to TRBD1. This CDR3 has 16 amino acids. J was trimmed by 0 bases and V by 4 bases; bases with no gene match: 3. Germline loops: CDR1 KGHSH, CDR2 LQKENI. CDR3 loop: CASSQTGGPAKNIQYF. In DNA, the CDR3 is TGTGCCAGCTCACAGACAGGGGGCCCAGCCAAAAACATTCAGTACTTC.

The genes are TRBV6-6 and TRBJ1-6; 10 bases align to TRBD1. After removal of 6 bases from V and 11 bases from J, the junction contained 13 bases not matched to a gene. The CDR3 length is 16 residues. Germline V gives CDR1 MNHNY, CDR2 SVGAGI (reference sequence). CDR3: CASSLRQGAISTPLHF. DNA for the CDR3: TGTGCCAGCAGCCTCAGACAGGGGGCCATTAGCACACCCCTCCACTTT.

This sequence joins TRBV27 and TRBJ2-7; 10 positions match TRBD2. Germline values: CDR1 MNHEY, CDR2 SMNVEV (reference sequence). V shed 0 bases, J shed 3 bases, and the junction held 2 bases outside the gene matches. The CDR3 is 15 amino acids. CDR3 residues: CASSLSLAGVYEQYF. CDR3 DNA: TGTGCCAGCAGTTTATCCCTAGCGGGAGTCTACGAGCAGTACTTC.

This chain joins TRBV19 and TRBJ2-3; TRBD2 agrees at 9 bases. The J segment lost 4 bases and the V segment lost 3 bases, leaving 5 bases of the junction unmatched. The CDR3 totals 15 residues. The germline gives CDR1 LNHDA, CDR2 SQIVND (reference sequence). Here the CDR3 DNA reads TGTGCCAGTAGTATGGGCGGGAGGGCCGCAGATACGCAGTATTTT. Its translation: CASSMGGRAADTQYF.

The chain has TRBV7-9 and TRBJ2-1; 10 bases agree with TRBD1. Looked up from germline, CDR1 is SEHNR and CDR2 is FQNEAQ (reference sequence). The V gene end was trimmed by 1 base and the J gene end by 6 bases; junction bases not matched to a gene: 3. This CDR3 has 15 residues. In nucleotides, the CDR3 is TGTGCCAGCAGCTTAGTGGGACAGGGGCTCAATGAGCAGTTCTTC. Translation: CASSLVGQGLNEQFF.

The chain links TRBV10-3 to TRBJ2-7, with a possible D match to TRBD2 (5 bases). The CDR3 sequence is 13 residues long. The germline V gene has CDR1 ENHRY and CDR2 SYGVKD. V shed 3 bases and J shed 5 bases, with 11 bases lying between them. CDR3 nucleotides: TGTGCCATCAGTGACGGCCTCGGGAACGAGCAGTACTTC. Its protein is CAISDGLGNEQYF.

DNA for the CDR3: TGTGCCAGCAGCCCCGGACTAGCGGGAGCTGGGTATGAGCAGTTCTTC. As protein: CASSPGLAGAGYEQFF. The genes are TRBV2 and TRBJ2-1; 13 bases align to TRBD2. The germline gives CDR1 SNHLY, CDR2 FYNNEI. V shed 6 bases, J shed 8 bases, and the junction held 10 bases outside the gene matches. This CDR3 contains 16 residues.

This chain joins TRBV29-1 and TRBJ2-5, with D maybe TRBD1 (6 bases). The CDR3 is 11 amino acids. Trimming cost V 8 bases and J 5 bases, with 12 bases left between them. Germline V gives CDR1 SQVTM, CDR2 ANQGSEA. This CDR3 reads CSFSDRETQYF. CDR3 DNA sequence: TGCAGCTTTAGCGACAGGGAGACCCAGTACTTC.

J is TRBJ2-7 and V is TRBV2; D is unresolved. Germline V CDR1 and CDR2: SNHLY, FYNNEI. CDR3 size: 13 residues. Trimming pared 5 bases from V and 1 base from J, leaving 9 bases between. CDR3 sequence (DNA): TGTGCCAGCAGTTCTACAGTGTCCTACGAGCAGTACTTC. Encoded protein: CASSSTVSYEQYF.

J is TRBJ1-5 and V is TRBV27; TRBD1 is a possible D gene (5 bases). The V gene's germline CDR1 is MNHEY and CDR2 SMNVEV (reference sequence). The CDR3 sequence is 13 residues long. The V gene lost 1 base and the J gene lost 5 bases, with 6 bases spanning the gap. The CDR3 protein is CASSLWGDQPQHF. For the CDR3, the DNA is TGTGCCAGCAGTTTATGGGGGGATCAGCCCCAGCATTTT.

The CDR3 nucleotides read TGTGCCAGCAGTGAATTTGCTAGCGGGAAGAACACCGGGGAGCTGTTTTTT. This codes for CASSEFASGKNTGELFF. The chain carries TRBV25-1 and TRBJ2-2, with 9 bases aligning to TRBD2. The ends lost 1 base at V and 1 base at J; junction bases unmatched: 4. The CDR3 covers 17 residues. In germline, CDR1 is MGHDK, CDR2 SYGVNS.

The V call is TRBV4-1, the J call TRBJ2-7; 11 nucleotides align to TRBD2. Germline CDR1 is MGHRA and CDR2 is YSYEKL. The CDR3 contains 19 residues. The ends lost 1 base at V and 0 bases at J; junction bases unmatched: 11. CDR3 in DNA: TGCGCCAGCAGCCAAGTGTACACTAGCGGGAGTTCTGGCTCCTACGAGCAGTACTTC. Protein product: CASSQVYTSGSSGSYEQYF.

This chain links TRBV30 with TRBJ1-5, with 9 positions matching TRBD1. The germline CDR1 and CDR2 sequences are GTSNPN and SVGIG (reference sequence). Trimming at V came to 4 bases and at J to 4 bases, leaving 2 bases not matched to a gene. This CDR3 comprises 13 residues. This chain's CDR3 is CAWNGQGNQPQHF. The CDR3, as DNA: TGTGCCTGGAACGGACAGGGGAATCAGCCCCAGCATTTT.

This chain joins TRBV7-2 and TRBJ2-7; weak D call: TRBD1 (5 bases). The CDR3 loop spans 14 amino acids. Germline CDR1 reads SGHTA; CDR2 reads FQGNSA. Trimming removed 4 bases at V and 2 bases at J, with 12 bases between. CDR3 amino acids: CASSSQTDTYEQYF. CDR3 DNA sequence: TGTGCCAGCAGCTCCCAGACAGACACCTACGAGCAGTACTTC.

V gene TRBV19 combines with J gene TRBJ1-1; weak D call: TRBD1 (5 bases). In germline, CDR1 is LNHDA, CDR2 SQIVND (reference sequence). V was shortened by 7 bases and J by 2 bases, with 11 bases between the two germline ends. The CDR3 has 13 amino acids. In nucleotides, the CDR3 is TGTGCCAGTATTGGGGGACTAAACACTGAAGCTTTCTTT. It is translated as CASIGGLNTEAFF.

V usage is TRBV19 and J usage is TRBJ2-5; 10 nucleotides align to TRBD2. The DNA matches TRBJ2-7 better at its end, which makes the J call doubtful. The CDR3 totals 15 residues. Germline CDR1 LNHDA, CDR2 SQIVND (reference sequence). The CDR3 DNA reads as TGTGCCAGTAGTATAGGGGCTAGCGGGAGCTACGAGCAGTACTTC. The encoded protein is CASSIGASGSYEQYF.

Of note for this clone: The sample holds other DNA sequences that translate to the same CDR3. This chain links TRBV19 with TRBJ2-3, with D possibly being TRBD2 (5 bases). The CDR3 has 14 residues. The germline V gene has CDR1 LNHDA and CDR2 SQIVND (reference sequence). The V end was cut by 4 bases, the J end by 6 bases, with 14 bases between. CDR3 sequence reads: CASSTLEETDTQYF. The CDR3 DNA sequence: TGTGCCAGTAGTACGTTGGAGGAAACGGATACGCAGTATTTT.

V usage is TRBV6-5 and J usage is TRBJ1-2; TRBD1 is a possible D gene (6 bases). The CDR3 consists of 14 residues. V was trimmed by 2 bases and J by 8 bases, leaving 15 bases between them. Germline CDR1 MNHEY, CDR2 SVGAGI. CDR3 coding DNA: TGTGCCAGCAGTTACACTAAACAGGGAAGCGGCTACACCTTC. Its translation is CASSYTKQGSGYTF.

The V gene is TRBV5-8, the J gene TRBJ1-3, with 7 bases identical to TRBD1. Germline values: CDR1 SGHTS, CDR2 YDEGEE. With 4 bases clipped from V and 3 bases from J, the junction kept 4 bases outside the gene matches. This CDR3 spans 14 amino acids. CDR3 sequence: CASSPTGSGNTIYF. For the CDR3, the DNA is TGTGCCAGCAGCCCGACAGGGAGTGGAAACACCATATATTTT.

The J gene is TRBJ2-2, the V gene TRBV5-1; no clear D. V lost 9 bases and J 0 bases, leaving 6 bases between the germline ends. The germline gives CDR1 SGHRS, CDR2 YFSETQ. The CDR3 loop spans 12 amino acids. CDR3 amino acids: CATTANTGELFF. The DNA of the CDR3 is TGCGCCACTACCGCGAACACCGGGGAGCTGTTTTTT.

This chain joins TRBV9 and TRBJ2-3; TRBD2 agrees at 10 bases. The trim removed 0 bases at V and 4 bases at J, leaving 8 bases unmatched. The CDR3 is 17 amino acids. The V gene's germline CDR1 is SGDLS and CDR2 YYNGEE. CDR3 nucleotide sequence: TGTGCCAGCAGCGTAGGGACTAGCGGTACAGGGGCAGATACGCAGTATTTT. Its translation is CASSVGTSGTGADTQYF. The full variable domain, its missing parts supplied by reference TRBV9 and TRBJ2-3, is DSGVTQTPKHLITATGQRVTLRCSPRSGDLSVYWYQQSLDQGLQFLIQYYNGEERAKGNILERFSAQQFPDLHSELNLSSLELGDSALYFCASSVGTSGTGADTQYFGPGTRLTVL.

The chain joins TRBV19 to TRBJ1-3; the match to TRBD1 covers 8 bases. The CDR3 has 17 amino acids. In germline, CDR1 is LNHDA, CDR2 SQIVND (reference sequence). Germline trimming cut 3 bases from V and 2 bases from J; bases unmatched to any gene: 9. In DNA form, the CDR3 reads TGTGCCAGTAGTATCCGACAGGGGACACTCGCTGGAAACACCATATATTTT. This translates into CASSIRQGTLAGNTIYF.

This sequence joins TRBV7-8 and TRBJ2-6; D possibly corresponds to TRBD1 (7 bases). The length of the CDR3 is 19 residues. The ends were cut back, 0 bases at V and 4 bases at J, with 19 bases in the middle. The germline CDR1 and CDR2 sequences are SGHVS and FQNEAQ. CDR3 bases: TGTGCCAGCAGCTTAGCGATGGCAGGGGGACTTGCCGGGGCCAACGTCCTGACTTTC. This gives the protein CASSLAMAGGLAGANVLTF.

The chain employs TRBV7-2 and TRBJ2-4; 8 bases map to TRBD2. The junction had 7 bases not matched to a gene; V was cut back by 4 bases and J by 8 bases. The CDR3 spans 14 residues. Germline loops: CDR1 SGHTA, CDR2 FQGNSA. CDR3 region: CASSSGLAGDIQYF. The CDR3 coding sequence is TGTGCCAGCAGCTCAGGACTAGCCGGGGACATTCAGTACTTC.

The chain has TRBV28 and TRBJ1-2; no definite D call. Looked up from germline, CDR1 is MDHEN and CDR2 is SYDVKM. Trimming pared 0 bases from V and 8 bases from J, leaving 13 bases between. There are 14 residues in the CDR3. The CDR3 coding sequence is TGTGCCAGCAGTTTATGGCAGGCTTTAGAGGGCTACACCTTC. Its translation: CASSLWQALEGYTF.